These 27 T cell receptor beta chains were all obtained from the same sample, sequenced in a study of regulatory T cells in long-lasting Graves disease. As to time point: newly diagnosed GD, antithyroid drugs for less than 3 months. There was RNA extracted from PBMCs, and the TCR library was made from it. Sequencing libraries for TCR beta were prepared with iRepertoire HTBI primers and Arm-PCR of CDR3 regions. TCRdb called the multiplex PCR reads again in MiXCR, with one record for every CDR3 protein. The table has approximately 470,000 distinct CDR3 sequences, about 16% seen once. This same sample was also taken into another study, of T cells in Graves' hyperthyroidism and ophthalmopathy.

Sequences were derived from peripheral blood mononuclear cells (PBMCs), sampled at new diagnosis, from a patient treated with antithyroid drugs. The receptors were sampled from a man in his forties with Graves disease.

This clonotype was detected only a few times. This chain links TRBV4-1 with TRBJ1-5, with D uncertain. Germline assignment: CDR1 MGHRA and CDR2 YSYEKL. CDR3 length: 16 residues. V gave up 0 bases and J gave up 4 bases, with 13 bases separating them. In DNA form, the CDR3 reads TGCGCCAGCAGCCAAGAAGGGTCGCGTAGGAATCAGCCCCAGCATTTT. Amino acid sequence: CASSQEGSRRNQPQHF.

There are many counts of this clonotype. The V gene is TRBV29-1, the J gene TRBJ2-5; 10 positions agree with TRBD1. This CDR3 contains 14 residues. V was clipped by 6 bases and J by 6 bases; unmatched bases: 10. Germline CDR1 SQVTM, CDR2 ANQGSEA. The CDR3 nucleotides read TGCAGCGTCGCCGACAGGGGGCTGCTTCAGACCCAGTACTTC. Translated: CSVADRGLLQTQYF.

This clonotype has just one count. The rearrangement joins TRBV5-8 to TRBJ2-3; TRBD2 might be the D (6 bases). The CDR3 length is 16 residues. Germline CDR1 is SGHTS and CDR2 is YDEGEE. V lost 0 bases to trimming and J lost 1 base, with 12 bases between them. CDR3 loop: CASSLASARRTDTQYF. DNA for the CDR3: TGTGCCAGCAGCTTGGCTAGCGCAAGACGCACAGATACGCAGTATTTT.

This clonotype was seen at least ten times. The rearrangement uses TRBV5-6 and TRBJ2-5; the D is unclear. CDR1 and CDR2 (germline): SGHDT, YYEEEE. The CDR3 is made up of 14 amino acids. Trimming removed 0 bases from V and 2 bases from J, with 8 bases in between. In DNA, the CDR3 is TGTGCCAGCAGCTTGGGCGCTCCTCAAGAGACCCAGTACTTC. Translation: CASSLGAPQETQYF. Together with reference TRBV5-6 and TRBJ2-5, the CDR3 gives the full variable domain: DAGVTQSPTHLIKTRGQQVTLRCSPKSGHDTVSWYQQALGQGPQFIFQYYEEEERQRGNFPDRFSGHQFPNYSSELNVNALLLGDSALYLCASSLGAPQETQYFGPGTRLLVL.

The chain combines TRBV7-9 with TRBJ2-1; TRBD2 matches 7 bases. The CDR3 is 15 amino acids. J lost 5 bases, V lost 4 bases, and 8 bases had no gene match. The germline CDR1 and CDR2 sequences are SEHNR and FQNEAQ (reference sequence). The CDR3 loop is CASSSPGTTDNEQFF. The CDR3 nucleotides are TGTGCCAGCAGCTCTCCCGGGACTACCGACAATGAGCAGTTCTTC.

This clonotype appeared many times. The J gene is TRBJ2-1, the V gene TRBV7-2, with TRBD2 matching 7 bases. Germline V gene sequence: CDR1 SGHTA, CDR2 FQGNSA. The J segment lost 0 bases and the V segment lost 0 bases, leaving 8 bases of the junction unmatched. The CDR3 has 18 residues. The CDR3 spells CASSLAPSGASSYNEQFF. Here the CDR3 DNA reads TGTGCCAGCAGCTTAGCGCCCAGCGGGGCCAGCTCCTACAATGAGCAGTTCTTC.

This clonotype has a count of ten or more. This chain uses TRBV2 with TRBJ2-7, with 12 nucleotides matching TRBD2. The length of the CDR3 is 16 residues. The germline gives CDR1 SNHLY, CDR2 FYNNEI. The junction had 8 bases not matched to a gene; V was cut back by 6 bases and J by 2 bases. CDR3 bases: TGTGCCAGCAGCCCTCGACTAGCGGGAGTCCCCTACGAGCAGTACTTC. Translated, it gives CASSPRLAGVPYEQYF.

This clonotype was counted at least ten times. This sequence joins TRBV3-1 and TRBJ2-3; D unresolved. Trimming took off 1 base at V and 1 base at J, with 9 bases between the two ends. Germline CDR1 is LGHDT and CDR2 is YNNKEL (reference sequence). This CDR3 spans 15 amino acids. The CDR3, as DNA: TGTGCCAGCAGCCAAGCGGCCCTACGCACAGATACGCAGTATTTT. Its protein product is CASSQAALRTDTQYF.

This clonotype was picked up a small number of times. The chain joins TRBV6-2 or TRBV6-3 to TRBJ1-2, with 7 bases fitting TRBD1. The CDR3 is made up of 19 amino acids. The J segment lost 4 bases and the V segment lost 0 bases, leaving 17 bases of the junction unmatched. Germline assignment: CDR1 MNHEY and CDR2 SVGEGT. The CDR3 loop is CASSYSYSRNTGTAYGYTF. In DNA form, the CDR3 reads TGTGCCAGCAGTTACTCATATTCCAGAAACACCGGGACAGCCTATGGCTACACCTTC.

This clonotype came up many times. CDR3: CASSQDAGGLYEQYF. CDR3 sequence (DNA): TGTGCCAGCAGCCAAGATGCAGGGGGCCTCTACGAGCAGTACTTC. This chain uses TRBV3-1 with TRBJ2-7; the match to TRBD1 covers 8 bases. The CDR3 contains 15 residues. The V gene end was trimmed by 0 bases and the J gene end by 3 bases; junction bases not matched to a gene: 4. Germline V gives CDR1 LGHDT, CDR2 YNNKEL (reference sequence).

This clonotype was observed at least ten times. The CDR3, as DNA: TGCGCCAGCAGCCAAGACCCTCCCGAAGCTTTCTTT. Residues: CASSQDPPEAFF. The genes are TRBV4-1 and TRBJ1-1; no clear D. Trimming stripped 0 bases from V and 8 bases from J, with 7 bases between. This CDR3 contains 12 residues. CDR1 and CDR2 from the germline V gene are MGHRA and YSYEKL.

The CDR3 DNA sequence: TGTGCCTGGAGTGTGGGTGTGGCAGGAGGGGAGCCCCAGCATTTT. Residues: CAWSVGVAGGEPQHF. The chain employs TRBV30 and TRBJ1-5; possible D gene TRBD1, 5 bases. Germline loops: CDR1 GTSNPN, CDR2 SVGIG (reference sequence). V gave up 0 bases and J gave up 8 bases, with 17 bases separating them. The CDR3 has 15 amino acids.

This clonotype was recorded many times. The chain recombines TRBV10-1 with TRBJ2-2, with 13 positions matching TRBD2. V dropped 9 bases and J dropped 6; count of bases not matched to a gene: 7. In germline, CDR1 is WNHNN, CDR2 SYGVQD (reference sequence). The CDR3 runs to 15 residues. The CDR3 nucleotides read TGCGCCAGTTCAAGGACTAGCGGGAGCCCCGGGGAGCTGTTTTTT. Translating gives CASSRTSGSPGELFF.

In this sample, this clonotype turned up a few times. The chain combines TRBV20-1 with TRBJ2-5; 8 nucleotides align to TRBD1. Germline lookup yields CDR1 DFQATT and CDR2 SNEGSKA (reference sequence). This CDR3 spans 13 amino acids. V dropped 6 bases and J dropped 5; count of bases not matched to a gene: 8. Written as DNA, the CDR3 is TGCAGTGCAGAGGACAGGGCAGGGGAGACCCAGTACTTC. Translation gives CSAEDRAGETQYF.

In this sample, this clonotype turned up many times. The chain links TRBV12-3 or TRBV12-4 to TRBJ2-7; 7 nucleotides match TRBD2. Trimming at V came to 8 bases and at J to 6 bases, leaving 10 bases not matched to a gene. The CDR3 contains 13 residues. As DNA, the CDR3 is TGTGCCAGCCGACTCCTTGGGGAGGGCGAGCAGTACTTC. Its translation is CASRLLGEGEQYF.

Points on this clonotype: A much larger clone is a single base away; this may be a read error. The chain is built from TRBV6-2 or TRBV6-3 and TRBJ2-7; D unresolved. The germline gives CDR1 MNHEY, CDR2 SVGEGT. This CDR3 has 14 residues. CDR3 protein: CASSYGISSYEPYF. The CDR3 DNA follows: TGTGCCAGCAGTTACGGTATCAGCTCCTACGAGCCGTACTTC.

The gene calls are TRBV6-2 or TRBV6-3 and TRBJ1-4, with 8 bases identical to TRBD1. Germline CDR1 and CDR2: MNHEY and SVGEGT. J gave up 2 bases and V 2 bases, and 1 base lay outside the gene matches. This CDR3 spans 15 amino acids. CDR3 sequence reads: CASSYRQGTNEKLFF. CDR3 DNA: TGTGCCAGCAGTTACCGACAGGGGACTAATGAAAAACTGTTTTTT.

The genes are TRBV28 and TRBJ2-5; D gene uncertain. Germline V gene data show CDR1 as MDHEN and CDR2 as SYDVKM. CDR3 length equals 14 residues. This CDR3 reads CVASGLVRRETQYF. The DNA of the CDR3 is TGTGTCGCGTCGGGCCTGGTGAGACGAGAGACCCAGTACTTC.

The sample holds one count of this clonotype. This may be a read error, as it is one base from a much larger clone. The rearrangement links TRBV5-1 to TRBJ2-1; no firm D call. This CDR3 spans 11 amino acids. Per germline, CDR1 SGHRS and CDR2 YFSETQ. DNA of the CDR3: TGCGTCAGCAGCTTGGCTGGGCCTCAGTTCTTC. Protein sequence: CVSSLAGPQFF.

This chain links TRBV27 with TRBJ2-5, with D possibly being TRBD1 or TRBD2 (5 bases each). The CDR3 runs to 15 residues. The germline V and J ends were trimmed by 4 bases and 2 bases, with 14 bases remaining between them. The germline gives CDR1 MNHEY, CDR2 SMNVEV (reference sequence). CDR3 sequence reads: CASSWDPYNQETQYF. CDR3 nucleotide sequence: TGTGCCAGCAGTTGGGACCCATACAATCAAGAGACCCAGTACTTC.

This clonotype occurred a few times. The V and J genes are TRBV6-2 or TRBV6-3 and TRBJ2-3, with 7 bases lining up with TRBD2. Germline assignment: CDR1 MNHEY and CDR2 SVGEGT. The CDR3 has 17 residues. J gave up 7 bases and V 0 bases, and 13 bases lay outside the gene matches. The CDR3 coding sequence is TGTGCCAGCAGTTACTCATCAAGGCGGGAGAACCCAAATACGCAGTATTTT. It is translated as CASSYSSRRENPNTQYF.

Details on this clonotype: Since a much larger clone is just one base distant, this may be a read error. J is TRBJ1-5 and V is TRBV5-1; weak D call: TRBD1 (5 bases). The CDR3 is 15 residues long. V lost 4 bases and J lost 6, with 17 bases in between. Germline assignment: CDR1 SGHRS and CDR2 YFSETQ. CDR3 in amino acids: CASSAGGDSGQPQHF. CDR3 DNA: TGCGCCAGCAGCGCGGGAGGGGATAGCGGTCAGCCCCAGCATTTT. The complete variable domain, with remaining parts taken from reference TRBV5-1 and TRBJ1-5, reads KAGVTQTPRYLIKTRGQQVTLSCSPISGHRSVSWYQQTPGQGLQFLFEYFSETQRNKGNFPGRFSGRQFSNSRSEMNVSTLELGDSALYLCASSAGGDSGQPQHFGDGTRLSIL.

This clonotype was counted many times. The gene calls are TRBV20-1 and TRBJ2-7; D is perhaps TRBD1 (6 bases). Trimming removed 5 bases at V and 1 base at J, with 30 bases between. The CDR3 is made up of 19 amino acids. From germline, CDR1 is DFQATT and CDR2 SNEGSKA (reference sequence). The CDR3 coding sequence is TGCAGTGCTCGTGAAATTTTCGACCATCGAGGACAGTTTTCCTACGAGCAGTACTTC. Its protein is CSAREIFDHRGQFSYEQYF.

In this sample, this clonotype turned up many times. The chain combines TRBV27 with TRBJ2-7; no firm D call. V lost 10 bases, J lost 2 bases, and 18 bases lay in between. Looked up from germline, CDR1 is MNHEY and CDR2 is SMNVEV (reference sequence). The length of the CDR3 is 14 residues. The CDR3 DNA is TGTGCCACCCGGGCCGCAGCTCTCCCCTACGAGCAGTACTTC. It specifies CATRAAALPYEQYF.

The chain recombines TRBV5-1 with TRBJ2-5, with 12 bases lining up with TRBD2. CDR3 length: 16 residues. The J segment lost 5 bases and the V segment lost 0 bases, leaving 5 bases of the junction unmatched. Germline assignment: CDR1 SGHRS and CDR2 YFSETQ. CDR3 region: CASSLETSGSRETQYF. The CDR3 nucleotides read TGCGCCAGCAGCTTGGAGACTAGCGGGAGTAGGGAGACCCAGTACTTC.

On this clonotype itself: Germline is not matched at one junction end, which may reflect a read error. This chain uses TRBV2 with TRBJ2-2, with D perhaps being TRBD1 or TRBD2 (5 bases each). The V gene's germline CDR1 is SNHLY and CDR2 FYNNEI. CDR3 length equals 15 residues. This chain's CDR3 is CASSESGTQPGVLFF. CDR3 in DNA: TGTGCCAGCAGTGAGTCAGGGACGCAACCCGGGGTGCTGTTTTTT.

V gene TRBV29-1 combines with J gene TRBJ2-2; D remains unclear. The germline V gene has CDR1 SQVTM and CDR2 ANQGSEA. V was pared by 3 bases and J by 7 bases, with 3 bases between. CDR3 length equals 10 residues. CDR3 residues: CSVEFGELFF. DNA for the CDR3: TGCAGCGTTGAGTTCGGGGAGCTGTTTTTT.